Listed here are 30 T cell receptor beta chains from one sample, sequenced in a study of cytomegalovirus exposure and HLA in healthy donors. The assay was immunoSEQ multiplex PCR, and TCRdb's table has in-frame clones only and misses some. The table includes 150,000 to 200,000 clones, approximately 80% detected once. The specimen sequenced was PBMCs. Source of these receptors: a man aged 18 to 30 in good health and CMV-seropositive.

In this sample, this clone is medium-sized. V and J are TRBV6-6 and TRBJ1-4, with D uncertain. Germline assignment: CDR1 MNHNY and CDR2 SVGAGI (reference sequence). Deletions cut 1 base from V and 1 base from J, with 7 bases between. The CDR3 has 15 residues. The CDR3 reads CASSYWGGTNEKLFF. In DNA form, the CDR3 reads TGTGCCAGCAGTTACTGGGGAGGAACTAATGAAAAACTGTTTTTT.

V is TRBV14 and J is TRBJ1-2; D is uncertain. The CDR3 spans 15 residues. Looked up from germline, CDR1 is SGHDN and CDR2 is FVKESK. V lost 5 bases to trimming and J lost 8 bases, with 21 bases between them. DNA for the CDR3: TGTGCCAGCAGCGAGCACCCGGCGGGCTCATACGGCTACACCTTC. Amino acids: CASSEHPAGSYGYTF.

The chain is built from TRBV5-1 and TRBJ1-2, with D perhaps TRBD1 (5 bases). Germline CDR1 SGHRS, CDR2 YFSETQ. The CDR3 spans 14 residues. V lost 0 bases and J lost 7, with 13 bases in between. The CDR3 protein is CASSLAGRGSGYTF. CDR3 nucleotides: TGCGCCAGCAGCTTGGCCGGGAGGGGAAGTGGCTACACCTTC.

The chain is built from TRBV29-1 and TRBJ2-1; D remains ambiguous. Germline assignment: CDR1 SQVTM and CDR2 ANQGSEA. The CDR3 contains 14 residues. V was clipped by 5 bases and J by 3 bases, with 14 bases between them. The CDR3 region has the DNA TGCAGCGTTCTAAGCAATTCGGGCTACAATGAGCAGTTCTTC. Its protein is CSVLSNSGYNEQFF.

This sequence joins TRBV7-2 and TRBJ1-2, with 10 bases aligning to TRBD1. The CDR3 runs 15 residues. Germline V lookup: CDR1 SGHTA, CDR2 FQGNSA. The ends lost 5 bases at V and 7 bases at J; junction bases unmatched: 10. CDR3 in DNA: TGTGCCAGCAGCCCCTGGACAGGGGGGACTGGTGGCTACACCTTC. This sequence encodes CASSPWTGGTGGYTF.

Note on this clone: A junction end diverges from the germline sequence, so it may reflect a read error. The chain joins TRBV4-2 to TRBJ2-1, with D maybe TRBD2 (7 bases). The CDR3 sequence is 15 residues long. Per germline, CDR1 LGHNA and CDR2 YNFKEQ. The CDR3 protein is CASSHPGRGGDQTVF. The CDR3, as DNA: TGTGCCAGCAGCCATCCAGGGAGGGGGGGGGATCAGACGGTCTTC.

V is TRBV9 and J is TRBJ2-1; TRBD2 matches at 7 bases. The CDR3 is 16 residues long. The V and J ends lost 0 bases and 6 bases, in that order; junction bases with no gene match: 9. The V gene's germline CDR1 is SGDLS and CDR2 YYNGEE. The CDR3 bases are TGTGCCAGCAGCGTAGCTCCAGCGGGAAGTCCCAATGAGCAGTTCTTC. Protein: CASSVAPAGSPNEQFF. Full variable domain (rest looked up from reference TRBV9 and TRBJ2-1): DSGVTQTPKHLITATGQRVTLRCSPRSGDLSVYWYQQSLDQGLQFLIQYYNGEERAKGNILERFSAQQFPDLHSELNLSSLELGDSALYFCASSVAPAGSPNEQFFGPGTRLTVL.

The chain links TRBV2 to TRBJ2-2; 8 bases map to TRBD2. There are 16 residues in the CDR3. Trimming cost V 3 bases and J 5 bases; bases outside gene matches: 8. Germline V gene lookup returns CDR1 SNHLY and CDR2 FYNNEI. The CDR3 nucleotides read TGTGCCAGCAGTGAGCGGACTAGCTTTCAGACCGGGGAGCTGTTTTTT. It specifies CASSERTSFQTGELFF.

The V gene is TRBV27, the J gene TRBJ2-6; D call uncertain. The CDR3 extends over 14 amino acids. Trimming cost V 3 bases and J 0 bases, with 3 bases left between them. Germline V CDR1 and CDR2: MNHEY, SMNVEV (reference sequence). CDR3 in amino acids: CASSLSSGANVLTF. The CDR3 coding sequence is TGTGCCAGCAGTTTGAGCTCTGGGGCCAACGTCCTGACTTTC.

Remarks on this clone: The sample contains more than one DNA sequence encoding this CDR3. This chain uses TRBV5-1 with TRBJ2-5; D call uncertain. Per germline, CDR1 SGHRS and CDR2 YFSETQ. Trimming took 5 bases from V and 2 from J, leaving 10 bases between them. This CDR3 is built from 13 residues. The CDR3 spells CASSSPGQETQYF. CDR3 in DNA: TGCGCCAGCAGTTCCCCAGGTCAAGAGACCCAGTACTTC.

The rearrangement links TRBV7-2 to TRBJ1-2, with D unclear. The CDR3 extends over 15 amino acids. CDR1 is SGHTA, CDR2 FQGNSA, per germline. V lost 1 base and J 0 bases, leaving 9 bases between the germline ends. CDR3 coding DNA: TGTGCCAGCAGCTTAGACGTCGGTTCTAACTATGGCTACACCTTC. Translation gives CASSLDVGSNYGYTF. The entire variable domain, with the rest obtained from reference TRBV7-2 and TRBJ1-2, is as follows: GAGVSQSPSNKVTEKGKDVELRCDPISGHTALYWYRQSLGQGLEFLIYFQGNSAPDKSGLPSDRFSAERTGGSVSTLTIQRTQQEDSAVYLCASSLDVGSNYGYTFGSGTRLTVV.

This rearrangement joins TRBV30 to TRBJ2-1; weak D call: TRBD2 (5 bases). The CDR3 length is 12 residues. CDR1 GTSNPN and CDR2 SVGIG come from the germline V gene (reference sequence). V was trimmed by 3 bases and J by 9 bases, leaving 12 bases between them. In nucleotides, the CDR3 is TGTGCCTGGAGGGAGGCGTTTACTGAGCAGTTCTTC. It codes for CAWREAFTEQFF. Full variable domain (remainder filled in from reference TRBV30 and TRBJ2-1): SQTIHQWPATLVQPVGSPLSLECTVEGTSNPNLYWYRQAAGRGLQLLFYSVGIGQISSEVPQNLSASRPQDRQFILSSKKLLLSDSGFYLCAWREAFTEQFFGPGTRLTVL.

This chain joins TRBV5-1 and TRBJ1-1; 9 bases map to TRBD1. The V and J ends lost 4 bases and 4 bases, in that order; junction bases with no gene match: 17. The CDR3 sequence is 18 residues long. The germline V gene has CDR1 SGHRS and CDR2 YFSETQ. The DNA for the CDR3 is TGCGCCAGCAGCGCACTCCAAGCCCCGGGACAGGGCGGCACTGAAGCTTTCTTT. This translates into CASSALQAPGQGGTEAFF.

This clone appeared once. The chain joins TRBV19 to TRBJ1-2, with D tentatively TRBD1 (6 bases). This CDR3 region has 13 residues. The germline V gene has CDR1 LNHDA and CDR2 SQIVND (reference sequence). V lost 7 bases to trimming and J lost 8 bases, with 17 bases between them. The CDR3 DNA reads as TGTGCCAGTACTTCGTGGACAGTCGACGGCTACACCTTC. It is translated as CASTSWTVDGYTF.

The rearrangement joins TRBV7-3 to TRBJ2-7; D remains ambiguous. Deletions cut 6 bases from V and 2 bases from J, with 23 bases between. Germline CDR1 and CDR2: SGHTA and FQGTGA. The CDR3 covers 17 residues. The CDR3 sequence: CASRRRQVHPSPYEQYF. In DNA, the CDR3 is TGTGCCAGCAGGAGAAGGCAGGTGCACCCATCGCCCTACGAGCAGTACTTC.

The V gene is TRBV27, the J gene TRBJ2-7; the match to TRBD1 covers 7 bases. The length of the CDR3 is 16 residues. Germline V gene lookup returns CDR1 MNHEY and CDR2 SMNVEV (reference sequence). Unmatched junction bases numbered 11, after V lost 3 bases and J lost 3 bases. The CDR3 loop is CASSFYRRQGDYEQYF. The CDR3 DNA reads as TGTGCCAGCAGTTTTTATCGGCGACAGGGCGACTACGAGCAGTACTTC.

This chain connects TRBV19 to TRBJ1-1, with a weak D call TRBD1 (6 bases). V lost 6 bases and J lost 6, with 11 bases in between. Germline CDR1 LNHDA, CDR2 SQIVND (reference sequence). This CDR3 has 12 amino acids. CDR3 amino acids: CASSDHRAEAFF. CDR3 nucleotides: TGTGCCAGTAGCGATCACAGGGCTGAAGCTTTCTTT.

This rearrangement joins TRBV7-3 to TRBJ1-1, with TRBD1 matching 8 bases. The CDR3 extends over 13 amino acids. Germline V CDR1 and CDR2: SGHTA, FQGTGA. J lost 4 bases, V lost 5 bases, and 3 bases had no gene match. CDR3: CASSMDRATEAFF. For the CDR3, the DNA is TGTGCCAGCAGCATGGACAGGGCCACTGAAGCTTTCTTT.

The chain carries TRBV5-4 and TRBJ1-1; D might be TRBD1 (6 bases). CDR1 is SGHNT and CDR2 is YYREEE in the germline V gene (reference sequence). V was shortened by 2 bases and J by 5 bases, with 16 bases between the two germline ends. This CDR3 contains 15 residues. CDR3 nucleotides: TGTGCCAGCAGCTTTCAGGGGAGCCTGGGGACTGAAGCTTTCTTT. Translating gives CASSFQGSLGTEAFF.

This clone was detected only a few times. The chain links TRBV19 to TRBJ2-6; TRBD1 matches 7 bases. Germline lookup yields CDR1 LNHDA and CDR2 SQIVND (reference sequence). V shed 4 bases and J 6 bases; nucleotides not matched to a gene: 9. CDR3 length equals 16 residues. The CDR3 loop reads CASSTGTAEAANVLTF. CDR3 nucleotide sequence: TGTGCCAGTAGTACCGGGACAGCGGAAGCGGCCAACGTCCTGACTTTC.

The rearrangement joins TRBV7-2 to TRBJ2-7, with 10 bases that match TRBD2. The germline V gene has CDR1 SGHTA and CDR2 FQGNSA. Trimming took 4 bases from V and 7 from J; bases not matched to a gene: 7. This CDR3 contains 14 residues. This CDR3 reads CASSWKREGGEQYF. In nucleotides, the CDR3 is TGTGCCAGCAGCTGGAAGCGGGAGGGGGGGGAGCAGTACTTC.

This chain uses TRBV28 with TRBJ2-1, with 7 bases matching TRBD2. CDR1 MDHEN and CDR2 SYDVKM come from the germline V gene. The CDR3 loop spans 13 amino acids. Germline trimming cut 4 bases from V and 9 bases from J; bases unmatched to any gene: 6. The CDR3 coding sequence is TGTGCCAGCAGTTACCTAGCGGAGGGTGAGCAGTTCTTC. It translates to CASSYLAEGEQFF.

The J gene is TRBJ2-7, the V gene TRBV12-5; TRBD1 matches 11 bases. The CDR3 runs 15 residues. Germline V gene sequence: CDR1 LGHNT, CDR2 FRNRAP. Trimming removed 5 bases from V and 0 bases from J; junction bases left unmatched: 3. The CDR3 bases are TGTGCTAGTGGTCTGGGGACAGGGGGCTCCTACGAGCAGTACTTC. This sequence encodes CASGLGTGGSYEQYF.

The chain couples TRBV6-1 to TRBJ1-2; 7 bases agree with TRBD1. Trimming took 6 bases from V and 6 from J; bases not matched to a gene: 10. CDR3 length equals 14 residues. CDR1 is MNHNS, CDR2 SASEGT, per germline. The CDR3: CASSDSQGRHGYTF. The DNA for the CDR3 is TGTGCCAGCAGCGATTCACAGGGGCGGCATGGCTACACCTTC.

The gene calls are TRBV10-3 and TRBJ2-7, with D perhaps matching TRBD1 (6 bases). In germline, CDR1 is ENHRY, CDR2 SYGVKD. V shed 6 bases and J shed 0 bases, with 9 bases lying between them. The CDR3 has 13 residues. CDR3 sequence (DNA): TGTGCCATCAGGCCGGGACACTCCTACGAGCAGTACTTC. Translated, it gives CAIRPGHSYEQYF.

This chain uses TRBV27 with TRBJ2-1, with TRBD2 matching over 8 bases. Germline V gives CDR1 MNHEY, CDR2 SMNVEV (reference sequence). The CDR3 length is 14 residues. With V trimmed by 3 bases and J by 8 bases, 6 bases remained unmatched. The CDR3 sequence: CASSFSAGGHEQFF. CDR3 DNA sequence: TGTGCCAGCAGTTTTTCGGCGGGAGGCCATGAGCAGTTCTTC.

The chain uses TRBV27 and TRBJ1-1, with 7 bases fitting TRBD1. This CDR3 is built from 15 residues. Germline V gene sequence: CDR1 MNHEY, CDR2 SMNVEV (reference sequence). The V and J ends lost 3 bases and 4 bases, in that order; junction bases with no gene match: 8. The CDR3 region is CASSLIKGAGTEAFF. The CDR3 DNA reads TGTGCCAGCAGTTTGATTAAGGGGGCGGGCACTGAAGCTTTCTTT.

V usage is TRBV10-3 and J usage is TRBJ2-3; 9 nucleotides match TRBD1. V gave up 6 bases and J gave up 3 bases; unmatched junction bases: 4. This CDR3 has 14 residues. The germline gives CDR1 ENHRY, CDR2 SYGVKD. CDR3 DNA: TGTGCCATCAGGGACAGGGGTGGGACAGATACGCAGTATTTT. Its protein is CAIRDRGGTDTQYF.

The V and J genes are TRBV5-1 and TRBJ1-1; 9 bases are a match to TRBD1. CDR3 length: 13 residues. Looked up from germline, CDR1 is SGHRS and CDR2 is YFSETQ. V gave up 7 bases and J gave up 5 bases; unmatched junction bases: 6. For the CDR3, the DNA is TGCGCCAGCGCCGGGACAGGGCCTACTGAAGCTTTCTTT. This sequence encodes CASAGTGPTEAFF.

This CDR3 reads CASSLDNSNQPQHF. CDR3 coding DNA: TGTGCCAGCAGCTTAGACAATAGCAATCAGCCCCAGCATTTT. The chain recombines TRBV7-9 with TRBJ1-5; no definite D call. The V end lost 1 base, the J end lost 0 bases, and 4 bases lay between the germline ends. The CDR3 consists of 14 residues. Germline V lookup: CDR1 SEHNR, CDR2 FQNEAQ (reference sequence).